A single sample gave rise to the 16 T cell receptor beta chains below, sequenced in a study of CD8+ T cells in alopecia areata. In each case, RNA was isolated and then reverse transcribed into cDNA as the sequencing template. The repertoire was sequenced with immunoSEQ multiplex PCR; TCRdb's copy has only in-frame clones and lacks some. The table shows roughly 150,000 clones, with around 60% occurring only once. The specimen comprised CD4+ T cells sorted from blood, sampled at week 0. The receptors here all came from a human donor with alopecia areata.

CDR3 coding DNA: TGTGCCACCAGCAGAGGTGGAGACAATCAGCCCCAGCATTTT. Translated, it gives CATSRGGDNQPQHF. The rearrangement links TRBV15 to TRBJ1-5; D gene unclear. Per germline, CDR1 LNHNV and CDR2 YYDKDF (reference sequence). The CDR3 totals 14 residues. The germline V and J ends were trimmed by 1 base and 3 bases, with 7 bases remaining between them.

The DNA of the CDR3 is TGTGCCAGCAGGCTAACCGGGACAGGGGGCACAGATACGCAGTATTTT. Its translation: CASRLTGTGGTDTQYF. The V call is TRBV7-9, the J call TRBJ2-3; 10 bases agree with TRBD1. Germline trimming cut 6 bases from V and 1 base from J; bases unmatched to any gene: 7. This CDR3 spans 16 amino acids. Germline CDR1 and CDR2: SEHNR and FQNEAQ (reference sequence).

The CDR3 here is CSVEGPVSTDTQYF. The CDR3 DNA reads TGCAGCGTTGAAGGACCAGTTAGCACAGATACGCAGTATTTT. The chain employs TRBV29-1 and TRBJ2-3; the D is unclear. This CDR3 contains 14 residues. Germline lookup yields CDR1 SQVTM and CDR2 ANQGSEA. The V gene lost 1 base and the J gene lost 0 bases, with 8 bases spanning the gap.

The V call is TRBV9, the J call TRBJ2-3; D gene unclear. Trimming left V 3 bases short and J 4 bases short, with 6 bases between. Germline CDR1 and CDR2: SGDLS and YYNGEE. The CDR3 length is 12 residues. Written as DNA, the CDR3 is TGTGCCAGCAGCGCCCATTCAGATACGCAGTATTTT. Protein product: CASSAHSDTQYF. The entire variable domain, with the rest obtained from reference TRBV9 and TRBJ2-3, is as follows: DSGVTQTPKHLITATGQRVTLRCSPRSGDLSVYWYQQSLDQGLQFLIQYYNGEERAKGNILERFSAQQFPDLHSELNLSSLELGDSALYFCASSAHSDTQYFGPGTRLTVL.

This clone was recorded a few times. The rearrangement uses TRBV7-9 and TRBJ1-1, with 9 bases lining up with TRBD1. Germline CDR1 and CDR2: SEHNR and FQNEAQ (reference sequence). The CDR3 runs to 14 residues. With 5 bases clipped from V and 1 base from J, the junction kept 2 bases outside the gene matches. The CDR3 sequence: CASSLTGGNTEAFF. Written as DNA, the CDR3 is TGTGCCAGCAGCCTGACAGGGGGGAACACTGAAGCTTTCTTT.

The rearrangement links TRBV9 to TRBJ1-4, with D tentatively TRBD1 (6 bases). CDR3 length: 15 amino acids. Germline V lookup: CDR1 SGDLS, CDR2 YYNGEE. Trimming cost V 3 bases and J 7 bases, with 16 bases left between them. The CDR3: CASSGGEQGFEKLFF. The DNA for the CDR3 is TGTGCCAGCAGCGGAGGGGAACAGGGTTTTGAAAAACTGTTTTTT.

This clone showed up just a few times. The chain has TRBV19 and TRBJ1-4; D gene ambiguous. Trimming took off 1 base at V and 8 bases at J, with 8 bases between the two ends. The V gene's germline CDR1 is LNHDA and CDR2 SQIVND (reference sequence). The CDR3 sequence is 13 residues long. This CDR3 is CASSIVRSEKLFF. For the CDR3, the DNA is TGTGCCAGTAGTATAGTTCGGTCGGAAAAACTGTTTTTT. The variable domain in full, completed from reference TRBV19 and TRBJ1-4, reads DGGITQSPKYLFRKEGQNVTLSCEQNLNHDAMYWYRQDPGQGLRLIYYSQIVNDFQKGDIAEGYSVSREKKESFPLTVTSAQKNPTAFYLCASSIVRSEKLFFGSGTQLSVL.

V is TRBV4-3 and J is TRBJ2-3; 8 bases fit TRBD2. V shed 4 bases, J shed 3 bases, and the junction held 9 bases outside the gene matches. Germline loops: CDR1 LGHNA, CDR2 YSLEER. The CDR3 runs to 16 residues. The CDR3 sequence is CASSPFESGRTDTQYF. The CDR3 DNA reads TGCGCCAGCAGCCCCTTTGAAAGCGGGAGAACAGATACGCAGTATTTT.

This clone came up a few times. The V and J genes are TRBV29-1 and TRBJ2-5, with 7 bases lining up with TRBD2. The CDR3 contains 14 residues. Looked up from germline, CDR1 is SQVTM and CDR2 is ANQGSEA. J lost 4 bases, V lost 2 bases, and 7 bases had no gene match. CDR3 DNA sequence: TGCAGCGTTGAAATGCCCCCGGGGGGAGAGACCCAGTACTTC. Translation gives CSVEMPPGGETQYF.

V usage is TRBV5-4 and J usage is TRBJ2-3; D gene uncertain. V was cut by 4 bases and J by 0 bases, with 9 bases left in between. From germline, CDR1 is SGHNT and CDR2 YYREEE (reference sequence). CDR3 size: 14 residues. CDR3 nucleotides: TGTGCCAGCAGCGCGAAGGAGAGCACAGATACGCAGTATTTT. Translating gives CASSAKESTDTQYF.

The gene calls are TRBV30 and TRBJ1-1, with a weak D call TRBD1 (5 bases). V was cut by 3 bases and J by 5 bases, with 13 bases left in between. The CDR3 is 13 residues long. Germline loops: CDR1 GTSNPN, CDR2 SVGIG (reference sequence). The CDR3 protein is CAWRTYGGTEAFF. The CDR3 DNA is TGTGCCTGGAGGACTTATGGGGGAACTGAAGCTTTCTTT. The full variable domain, rest sourced from reference TRBV30 and TRBJ1-1, is SQTIHQWPATLVQPVGSPLSLECTVEGTSNPNLYWYRQAAGRGLQLLFYSVGIGQISSEVPQNLSASRPQDRQFILSSKKLLLSDSGFYLCAWRTYGGTEAFFGQGTRLTVV.

The chain links TRBV2 to TRBJ2-2, with a weak D call TRBD1 (6 bases). This CDR3 spans 13 amino acids. Per germline, CDR1 SNHLY and CDR2 FYNNEI. Trimming removed 8 bases from V and 1 base from J, with 8 bases in between. This CDR3 reads CASGQMNTGELFF. CDR3 in DNA: TGTGCCAGCGGACAGATGAACACCGGGGAGCTGTTTTTT.

V is TRBV30 and J is TRBJ1-4; D is possibly TRBD1 (5 bases). The CDR3 length is 13 residues. Germline values: CDR1 GTSNPN, CDR2 SVGIG (reference sequence). V dropped 1 base and J dropped 8 bases, with 11 bases sitting between them. CDR3 residues: CAWSGSRAEKLFF. The CDR3 DNA sequence: TGTGCCTGGAGTGGGAGCAGGGCGGAAAAACTGTTTTTT.

The J gene is TRBJ1-1, the V gene TRBV19; D might be TRBD1 (6 bases). CDR1 is LNHDA and CDR2 is SQIVND in the germline V gene (reference sequence). The CDR3 totals 15 residues. V lost 5 bases to trimming and J lost 5 bases, with 18 bases between them. The chain's CDR3 is CASSLGTPRRTEAFF. In DNA form, the CDR3 reads TGTGCCAGTAGTCTAGGGACACCGAGAAGGACTGAAGCTTTCTTT.

This clone was counted between two and nine times. This chain uses TRBV7-2 with TRBJ2-7, with 7 bases aligning to TRBD2. This CDR3 has 13 amino acids. The germline CDR1 and CDR2 sequences are SGHTA and FQGNSA. V shed 9 bases and J 2 bases; nucleotides not matched to a gene: 7. As DNA, the CDR3 is TGTGCCAGTTCTAGCGGATTCCCCTACGAGCAGTACTTC. This encodes CASSSGFPYEQYF. The full variable domain, rest sourced from reference TRBV7-2 and TRBJ2-7, is GAGVSQSPSNKVTEKGKDVELRCDPISGHTALYWYRQSLGQGLEFLIYFQGNSAPDKSGLPSDRFSAERTGGSVSTLTIQRTQQEDSAVYLCASSSGFPYEQYFGPGTRLTVT.

This rearrangement joins TRBV25-1 to TRBJ2-7; D gene unclear. Trimming shortened V by 4 bases and J by 0 bases, and 13 bases separated the two germline ends. Germline CDR1 reads MGHDK; CDR2 reads SYGVNS. This CDR3 spans 15 amino acids. Written as DNA, the CDR3 is TGTGCCAGCAGTGCGCTGGCAGTCAACTCCTACGAGCAGTACTTC. Its translation: CASSALAVNSYEQYF.